Following are 7 T cell receptor delta chains from one sample sequenced in a study of γδ T cells in repeated Plasmodium falciparum infection. TCRdb re-called the multiplex PCR reads using CATT. Of some 51,000 delta-chain clones listed, about 1.9% were seen once; the top ten hold approximately 25%. Vgamma9/Vdelta2+ and Vdelta2-negative gammadelta T cells were flow-sorted from PBMC for bulk sequencing. The specimen was gamma-delta T cells from blood. Receptor source: a pool of human donors (malaria-infected and uninfected, not separated).

This clone has a handful of counts. One base separates it from a far larger clone, so it is likely a read error. Different DNA sequences within this sample yield the same CDR3. TRDV3 is the V gene, and the J gene was not called; no check of the table's D call, TRDD3, against the DNA was made. Germline V gene lookup returns CDR1 TVYSNPD and CDR2 GDNSRS (reference sequence). CDR3 size: 21 residues. Here the CDR3 reads CAFCRAFKSMRDNSYTDKLIF. CDR3 nucleotide sequence: TGTGCCTTTTGCCGGGCCTTCAAGTCGATGAGGGACAACTCGTACACCGATAAACTTATCTTT.

This clone came up a few times. Translating this DNA gives a protein that differs at residue 13 from the TCRdb one, which belongs to a much larger clone; a read error is likely, and the protein shown is this translation. The chain joins TRDV3 to TRDJ1; 8 bases are a match to TRDD3. V lost 5 bases to trimming and J lost 0 bases; unmatched junction nucleotides: 32. The germline V gene has CDR1 TVYSNPD and CDR2 GDNSRS (reference sequence). The CDR3 loop spans 22 amino acids. CDR3: CALPRGPSGLGIHVWYTDKLIF. The CDR3 bases are TGTGCCCTCCCGCGGGGACCTTCCGGTTTGGGGATACACGTTTGGTACACCGATAAACTCATCTTT. Complete variable domain (other parts from reference TRDV3 and TRDJ1): CDKVTQSSPDQTVASGSEVVLLCTYDTVYSNPDLFWYRIRPDYSFQFVFYGDNSRSEGADFTQGRFSVKHILTQKAFHLVISPVRTEDSATYYCALPRGPSGLGIHVWYTDKLIFGKGTRVTVEP.

Of note for this clone: The protein recorded in TCRdb matches a much larger clone and deviates from this DNA's translation at residue 18, suggesting a read error; the protein here is obtained by translating the DNA. The chain uses TRDV3 and TRDJ3; TRDD3 aligns across 12 bases. The J gene was missing in TCRdb and was found by matching the end of the DNA to germline. The CDR3 extends over 29 amino acids. J was trimmed by 2 bases and V by 3 bases; bases with no gene match: 41. Germline CDR1 is TVYSNPD and CDR2 is GDNSRS (reference sequence). DNA of the CDR3: TGTGCCTTCCCCGTGCCTTCCTACCCCAGATCCGCCAATTACTGGGGGATACTCGTCGGGGCCTGGGACACCCGACAGATGTTTTTC. Translation: CAFPVPSYPRSANYWGILVGAWDTRQMFF.

In its sample, this clone was seen many times. This likely traces to a read error, being one base from a far larger clone. Other DNA variants within this sample encode the same CDR3. This chain links TRDV1 with TRDJ1, with TRDD3 matching 12 bases. Losses at the gene ends were 0 bases for V and 5 bases for J; bases not matched to a gene: 16. This CDR3 has 20 amino acids. Germline CDR1 reads TSWWSYY; CDR2 reads QGS. For the CDR3, the DNA is TGTGCTCTTGGGGAACTACGTCCTTACTGGGGGATACCTCGAGCTGATAAACTCATCTTT. Protein sequence: CALGELRPYWGIPRADKLIF.

This clone was found a few times. TCRdb lists the protein of a much larger clone for this DNA, which differs at residue 3, so this is likely a read error; the protein given here is translated from the DNA itself. The V and J genes are TRDV1 and TRDJ1; the match to TRDD3 covers 8 bases. TCRdb offers no J gene call, so here the DNA was matched to germline to obtain one. This CDR3 spans 20 amino acids. From germline, CDR1 is TSWWSYY and CDR2 QGS. As DNA, the CDR3 is TGTGCTCCTGGGGAACCTCTATCCTCGTACGGGATACGGTACACCGATAAACTCATCTTT. It encodes CAPGEPLSSYGIRYTDKLIF.

This clone has a handful of counts. It is likely a read error: a sequence one base away is far more abundant. Other DNA sequences of this sample code for an identical CDR3. The V gene is given as TRDV1, and no J gene call is available; the D call of TRDD3 is as the table states it, not checked on the DNA. The CDR3 is made up of 21 amino acids. Germline assignment: CDR1 TSWWSYY and CDR2 QGS. The DNA for the CDR3 is TGTGCTCTTGGGCATATCCAGCCCTACTGGGGGATACAGGGTATGACCGATAAACTCATCTTC. The encoded protein is CALGHIQPYWGIQGMTDKLIF.

In its sample, this clone was seen a few times. A far more abundant clone sits one base away, making this likely a read error. The same CDR3 is also encoded by other DNA sequences in this sample. The chain links TRDV2 to TRDJ1; no clear D gene. Germline matching of the DNA provided the J gene here, since TCRdb leaves it blank. Germline values: CDR1 GEAIGNYY, CDR2 EKD. CDR3 length: 17 residues. The CDR3: CACDTVSSPGYTDKLIF. CDR3 nucleotide sequence: TGTGCTTGTGACACCGTGTCCTCTCCGGGGTACACCGATAAACTCATCTTT.